This TCR beta chain is drawn from a study of T cells in Graves' hyperthyroidism and ophthalmopathy (dated by TCRdb to between 2019 and 2020). Regarding the study in general: Peripheral blood was collected at initial diagnosis, before any treatment. TCR V-J signatures able to tell the groups apart were searched for in a discovery cohort of some 100 patients, of whom roughly 42 had Graves' ophthalmopathy and 55 to 60 had stable Graves' hyperthyroidism. Prospective prediction of ophthalmopathy was tested in an independent validation cohort consisting of some 19 hyperthyroidism patients and more than 15 patients who later progressed to ophthalmopathy. For training and testing, the 100 or so patients in the discovery cohort were randomly divided in a 7:3 ratio. The study also compared thyroid tissue and blood T-cell repertoires from several Graves' hyperthyroidism patients. Once sampling was done, hyperthyroidism patients were given methimazole at a starting dose of 30 mg daily, whereas ophthalmopathy patients were given high-dose intravenous methylprednisolone. According to the paper, TCR Vbeta CDR3 sequencing was carried out on 135 peripheral blood samples, which came from about 45 ophthalmopathy, roughly 75 hyperthyroidism and approximately 17 progressor patients.

Notes on this clonotype: The antigen it binds to is not known. It has no much larger one-base neighbor in the sample; base qualities were not kept.

Results and caveats for the whole study, not just this receptor: In validation, the model predicted progression to ophthalmopathy with 55% to 71% sensitivity and about 72% specificity, a median of roughly seven months before onset. Most expanded thyroid clonotypes (frequency above 0.001) were also detected in blood, a finding suggesting that blood repertoires may reflect thyroid immune responses. A model built on a 13 V-J signature distinguished ophthalmopathy from stable hyperthyroidism, reaching around 90% sensitivity and around 81% specificity in cross-validation and 80%/75% in testing. No statistical method was used to fix the sample size in advance, and group allocation was not hidden from the investigators.

Amplification of TCR beta CDR3 regions was carried out from RNA transcripts. For the first round of RT-PCR on the TCR CDR3, the HTBI primer set was used together with the Qiagen OneStep RT-PCR kit. The libraries were constructed in a second round of multiplex PCR and then size-selected and purified. The libraries were sequenced on an Illumina HiSeq2000 using paired-end 100 bp reads. The original pipeline was this. SOAPnuke was used to process the raw data, with reads discarded if the reads contained adapters or uncalled bases, had a mean Phred below 15, or lacked an exact constant-primer or identifier match. COPE v1.2.5 was used to merge the high-quality paired reads, and each unique nucleotide sequence was defined as a clonotype. MiTCR v1.1 was used to align the clonotypes against IMGT TRBV, TRBD and TRBJ reference segments. The analysis was restricted to V-J combinations with a frequency above 0.0001, which together covered 99.2% of the repertoires. The TCS score was defined as F50 (clonal expansion) divided by E x V (chaos), with BLOSUM62-based TCRdist calculated between CDR3 peptides within each V-J. Welch's t-statistics and random forest reduced several hundred V-J features to 13, which were used in a naive Bayes classifier (R e1071). The public reads were run again by TCRdb, first through fastp at Q25 and then through MiXCR, and only productive beta chains were kept. Identical CDR3 proteins give one entry, which carries the most common genes and DNA. In this record, the V and J calls reflect TCRdb's handling and not the investigators' own analysis. Counted in this sample were about 380,000 distinct CDR3 sequences; roughly 15% of them appeared once. About 20% of the sample goes to the ten largest clones.

Ophthalmopathy patients had moderately to severely active disease, with a Clinical Activity Score of 3 or more, a NOSPECS grade of 4 or more, and a disease duration of less than 3 months. The study excluded patients with uncontrolled infections, other autoimmune diseases, pregnancy or lactation. Clinical symptoms, serum thyroxine and TRAb, thyroid ultrasound, and orbital computed tomography formed the basis for the diagnoses. PBMCs were separated from approximately 10 ml of fresh peripheral blood using Ficoll-Paque density gradient centrifugation. Total RNA was extracted using Trizol reagent, and RNA quality was assessed on an Agilent 2100 Bioanalyzer. Per the germline V gene (reference sequence), LNHDA is the CDR1 and SQIVND is the CDR2. The junction carries 17 bases between V and J, which are trimmed by 5 bases and 4 bases respectively. The CDR3 covers 16 residues, taking in both the cysteine and the phenylalanine. Of the read, only the CDR3 DNA is kept; its 48 bases are in frame from base 1.

Source material: blood. This sequence originates from a woman aged 25 to 39 with Graves' ophthalmopathy. Recombination connected TRBV19 to TRBJ2-2, and perhaps TRBD1 as D gene, on 6 matching bases. CDR3 sequence: CASSRPLGASTGELFF. The DNA is TGTGCCAGTAGTCGCCCCCTGGGGGCGAGCACCGGGGAGCTGTTTTTT. Joined to the reference TRBV19 and TRBJ2-2 proteins, this CDR3 gives the full variable domain: DGGITQSPKYLFRKEGQNVTLSCEQNLNHDAMYWYRQDPGQGLRLIYYSQIVNDFQKGDIAEGYSVSREKKESFPLTVTSAQKNPTAFYLCASSRPLGASTGELFFGEGSRLTVL.